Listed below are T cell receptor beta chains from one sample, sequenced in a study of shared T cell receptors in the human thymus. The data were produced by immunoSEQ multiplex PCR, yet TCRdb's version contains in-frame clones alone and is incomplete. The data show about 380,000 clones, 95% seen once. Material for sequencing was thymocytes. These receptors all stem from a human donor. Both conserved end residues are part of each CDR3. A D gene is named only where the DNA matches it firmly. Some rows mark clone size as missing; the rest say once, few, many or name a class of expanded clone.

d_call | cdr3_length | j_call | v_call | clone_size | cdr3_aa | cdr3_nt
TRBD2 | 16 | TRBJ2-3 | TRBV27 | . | CASSSPTSGKTDTQYF | TGTGCCAGCAGTTCCCCGACTAGCGGGAAAACAGATACGCAGTATTTT
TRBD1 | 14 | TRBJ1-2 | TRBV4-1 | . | CASSHVDRVHGYTF | TGCGCCAGCAGCCACGTGGACAGGGTCCATGGCTACACCTTC
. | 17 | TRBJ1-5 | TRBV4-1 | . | CASSQDLGPRGNQPQHF | TGCGCCAGCAGCCAAGATTTGGGCCCCAGAGGGAATCAGCCCCAGCATTTT
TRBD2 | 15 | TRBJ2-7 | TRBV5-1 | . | CASSFALAGADEQYF | TGCGCCAGCAGCTTCGCACTAGCGGGAGCTGACGAGCAGTACTTC
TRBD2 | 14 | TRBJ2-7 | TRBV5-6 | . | CASGTSGSWYEQYF | TGTGCCAGCGGCACTAGCGGGAGCTGGTACGAGCAGTACTTC
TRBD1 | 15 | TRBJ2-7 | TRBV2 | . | CASSEGRQGAYEQYF | TGTGCCAGCAGTGAAGGGCGACAGGGGGCCTACGAGCAGTACTTC
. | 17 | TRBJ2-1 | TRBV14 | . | CASSQGQCGQGGREQFF | TGTGCCAGCAGCCAAGGGCAATGCGGGCAGGGAGGTAGAGAGCAGTTCTTC
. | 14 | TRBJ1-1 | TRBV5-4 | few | CASSPPGRNTEAFF | TGTGCCAGCAGCCCGCCGGGGAGGAACACTGAAGCTTTCTTT
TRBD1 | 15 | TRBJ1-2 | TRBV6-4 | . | CASSDSPRDRDGYTF | TGTGCCAGCAGTGACTCCCCCCGGGACAGGGATGGCTACACCTTC
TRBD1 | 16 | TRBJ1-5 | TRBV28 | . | CASSSVPDRDNQPQHF | TGTGCCAGCAGTTCCGTCCCGGACAGGGATAACCAGCCCCAACATTTT
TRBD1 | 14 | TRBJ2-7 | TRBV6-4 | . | CASSPTTGMGEQYF | TGTGCCAGCAGTCCTACGACAGGGATGGGCGAGCAGTACTTC
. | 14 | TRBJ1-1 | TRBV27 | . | CASSFRGVGTEAFF | TGTGCCAGCAGTTTCAGGGGTGTTGGCACTGAAGCTTTCTTT
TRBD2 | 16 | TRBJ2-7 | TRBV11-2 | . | CASSRMLTSATYEQYF | TGTGCCAGCAGCCGTATGTTGACTAGCGCCACCTACGAGCAGTACTTC
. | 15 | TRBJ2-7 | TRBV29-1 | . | CSVERGRGGGGEQYF | TGCAGCGTTGAACGGGGACGGGGTGGGGGTGGCGAGCAGTACTTC
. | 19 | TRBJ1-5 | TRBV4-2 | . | CASSQGPAEYNNTGQPQHF | TGTGCCAGCAGCCAAGGCCCAGCTGAATACAACAACACGGGTCAGCCCCAGCATTTT
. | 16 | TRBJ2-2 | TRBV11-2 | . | CASSLIGGMNTGELFF | TGTGCCAGCAGCTTAATCGGCGGTATGAACACCGGGGAGCTGTTTTTT
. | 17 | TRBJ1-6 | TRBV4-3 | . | CASSHTTLDLNNSPLHF | TGCGCCAGCAGCCACACGACCCTAGATCTGAATAATTCACCCCTCCACTTT
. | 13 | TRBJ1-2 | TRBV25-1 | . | CASTGDRNYGYTF | TGTGCCAGCACGGGAGACAGGAACTATGGCTACACCTTC
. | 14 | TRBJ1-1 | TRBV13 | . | CASSLSDRNTEAFF | TGTGCCAGCAGCTTATCGGATAGAAACACTGAAGCTTTCTTT
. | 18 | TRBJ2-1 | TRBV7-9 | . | CASSLYRSVRGSDNEQFF | TGTGCCAGCAGCTTATATCGTAGTGTTAGGGGAAGTGACAATGAGCAGTTCTTC
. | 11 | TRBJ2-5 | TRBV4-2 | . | CASSQRETQYF | TGTGCCAGCAGCCAGAGAGAGACCCAGTACTTC
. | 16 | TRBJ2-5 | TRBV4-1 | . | CASSQEATRDEETQYF | TGCGCCAGCAGCCAAGAGGCGACCCGCGACGAAGAGACCCAGTACTTC
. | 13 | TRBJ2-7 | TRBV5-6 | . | CASSLGNGYEQYF | TGTGCCAGCAGCTTGGGGAACGGCTACGAGCAGTACTTC
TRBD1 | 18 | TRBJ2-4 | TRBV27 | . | CASSPGQGFFLAKNIQYF | TGTGCCAGCAGCCCCGGACAGGGATTTTTCCTAGCCAAAAACATTCAGTACTTC
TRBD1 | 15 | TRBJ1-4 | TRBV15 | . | CATSRDPGGVEKLFF | TGTGCCACCAGCAGAGATCCAGGGGGAGTTGAAAAACTGTTTTTT
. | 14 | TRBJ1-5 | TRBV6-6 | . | CASRGSASNQPQHF | TGTGCCAGCAGAGGATCGGCTAGCAATCAGCCCCAGCATTTT
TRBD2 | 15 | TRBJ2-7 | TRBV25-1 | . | CASSEAGLASYEQYF | TGTGCCAGCAGTGAAGCGGGACTAGCCTCCTACGAGCAGTACTTC
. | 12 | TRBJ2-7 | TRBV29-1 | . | CSVFGTLYEQYF | TGCAGCGTTTTCGGCACCCTCTACGAGCAGTACTTC